Presented here are 9 T cell receptor beta chains from one specimen sequenced in a study of cytomegalovirus exposure and HLA in healthy donors. Vbeta (60) and Jbeta (13) primers were used in the PCR. Only in-frame clones appear in the TCRdb table, and some are missing; sequencing was by immunoSEQ multiplex PCR. The sample includes around 130,000 clones, under 85% of them seen just once. Sequenced: PBMCs. Receptors originate from a man aged 25 to 40 in good health and CMV-seronegative.

The V call is TRBV11-3, the J call TRBJ2-1; the match to TRBD2 covers 9 bases. Germline CDR1 reads SGHNT; CDR2 reads YENEEA. The trim removed 3 bases at V and 0 bases at J, leaving 0 bases unmatched. This CDR3 is built from 15 residues. The CDR3 region is CASSFSGGSYNEQFF. The CDR3 nucleotides read TGTGCCAGCAGCTTTAGCGGGGGCTCCTACAATGAGCAGTTCTTC. Drawing the rest from reference TRBV11-3 and TRBJ2-1, the complete variable domain is EAGVVQSPRYKIIEKKQPVAFWCNPISGHNTLYWYLQNLGQGPELLIRYENEEAVDDSQLPKDRFSAERLKGVDSTLKIQPAELGDSAVYLCASSFSGGSYNEQFFGPGTRLTVL.

The chain recombines TRBV18 with TRBJ1-1; a weak D match, TRBD1 (5 bases). This CDR3 is built from 15 residues. The V gene's germline CDR1 is KGHSH and CDR2 LQKENI. The ends were cut back, 5 bases at V and 1 base at J, with 14 bases in the middle. In nucleotides, the CDR3 is TGTGCCAGCTCAACGACACAGGAACAGAACACTGAAGCTTTCTTT. It is translated as CASSTTQEQNTEAFF.

The sample holds one count of this clone. This chain joins TRBV2 and TRBJ1-1, with TRBD1 identical over 7 bases. Germline V lookup: CDR1 SNHLY, CDR2 FYNNEI. Trimming took 4 bases from V and 0 from J; bases not matched to a gene: 2. The CDR3 runs to 14 residues. The CDR3 loop is CASSADRVNTEAFF. The CDR3, as DNA: TGTGCCAGCAGTGCCGACAGGGTGAACACTGAAGCTTTCTTT.

The chain uses TRBV7-8 and TRBJ1-4, with TRBD1 as a possible D gene (5 bases). The CDR3 sequence is 14 residues long. CDR1 is SGHVS and CDR2 is FQNEAQ in the germline V gene. With 5 bases removed from V and 0 bases from J, the gap between germline ends came to 7 bases. The CDR3 loop is CASSLTATNEKLFF. The CDR3 region has the DNA TGTGCCAGCAGCCTGACAGCAACTAATGAAAAACTGTTTTTT.

This chain connects TRBV9 to TRBJ1-2; perhaps TRBD1 as D (6 bases). The CDR3 consists of 14 residues. V lost 3 bases and J 5 bases, leaving 14 bases between the germline ends. Germline V gives CDR1 SGDLS, CDR2 YYNGEE. CDR3: CASSAMGASYGYTF. CDR3 bases: TGTGCCAGCAGCGCCATGGGGGCTTCTTATGGCTACACCTTC. The full variable domain, completed using reference TRBV9 and TRBJ1-2, is DSGVTQTPKHLITATGQRVTLRCSPRSGDLSVYWYQQSLDQGLQFLIQYYNGEERAKGNILERFSAQQFPDLHSELNLSSLELGDSALYFCASSAMGASYGYTFGSGTRLTVV.

This clone was observed a single time. The chain is built from TRBV5-6 and TRBJ1-2, with TRBD1 as a possible D gene (6 bases). CDR3 size: 13 residues. The V gene's germline CDR1 is SGHDT and CDR2 YYEEEE. V was pared by 5 bases and J by 6 bases, with 14 bases between. CDR3 region: CASSKQGIHGYTF. CDR3 sequence (DNA): TGTGCCAGCAGTAAACAGGGAATTCATGGCTACACCTTC.

This CDR3 reads CASSGGASGTEAFF. In DNA form, the CDR3 reads TGTGCCAGCTCCGGAGGGGCGTCGGGGACTGAAGCTTTCTTT. The V gene is TRBV28, the J gene TRBJ1-1, with D possibly TRBD1 on 5 matching bases. Looked up from germline, CDR1 is MDHEN and CDR2 is SYDVKM. The CDR3 spans 14 residues. Trimming removed 8 bases at V and 5 bases at J, with 18 bases between.

The V and J genes are TRBV5-1 and TRBJ2-3; the D gene is possibly TRBD1 (6 bases). This CDR3 comprises 16 residues. Trimming took off 0 bases at V and 4 bases at J, with 15 bases between the two ends. Germline V gives CDR1 SGHRS, CDR2 YFSETQ. The CDR3 loop reads CASSLAQPQGSDTQYF. The DNA for the CDR3 is TGCGCCAGCAGCTTGGCCCAACCTCAGGGGTCAGATACGCAGTATTTT.

This clone was picked up one time. J is TRBJ2-2 and V is TRBV9; D perhaps matches TRBD1 (5 bases). The CDR3 totals 17 residues. Germline V gene data show CDR1 as SGDLS and CDR2 as YYNGEE. Deletions cut 3 bases from V and 2 bases from J, with 17 bases between. The CDR3, as DNA: TGTGCCAGCAGCGCTCCTCTAAAACAGGTTAACACCGGGGAGCTGTTTTTT. Translated: CASSAPLKQVNTGELFF.